Detailed here is one TCR beta chain. No antigen is known for it. The germline V gene encodes CDR1 MNHEY and CDR2 SMNVEV (reference sequence). V shed 1 base and J shed 0 bases, with 10 bases lying between them. This CDR3 has 16 amino acids. These data belong to a study of cytomegalovirus exposure and HLA in healthy donors. Findings of the study overall: It is likely that the observed cluster of highly shared sequence variants was a sequencing artifact. Some V segments, TRBV6-2 and TRBV6-3 among them, were indistinguishable and were therefore excluded.

The PCR ran on 60 Vbeta and 13 Jbeta primers. The method was immunoSEQ multiplex PCR; TCRdb's version includes in-frame clones alone and lacks a portion of them. Of over 150,000 clones listed, around four fifths are singletons. The rearrangement joins TRBV27 to TRBJ2-1, with TRBD2 as a possible D gene (5 bases). Specimen: PBMCs. This TCR was sampled from a woman aged 45-65 years in good health and CMV-seropositive. The CDR3: CASSLLALSSYNEQFF. As DNA, the CDR3 is TGTGCCAGCAGTTTATTAGCGCTCAGCTCCTACAATGAGCAGTTCTTC.